The 2 T cell receptor beta chains in this list originate from one sample, sequenced in a study of lymphopenia after photon versus proton radiotherapy. Using immunoSEQ multiplex PCR, the repertoire was profiled, and TCRdb retains in-frame clones only, with some absent. The sample holds around 64,000 clones; around 92% are singletons and the top ten take approximately 2.1%. Source: peripheral blood, taken from a patient treated with photon-based radiotherapy. Source of these receptors: a woman between 35 and 50 years old with cholangiocarcinoma.

J is TRBJ2-3 and V is TRBV11-3, with no clear D. There are 12 residues in the CDR3. With 0 bases removed from V and 6 bases from J, the gap between germline ends came to 4 bases. The germline V gene has CDR1 SGHNT and CDR2 YENEEA. The CDR3 reads CASSLDMDTQYF. The CDR3 region has the DNA TGTGCCAGCAGCTTAGATATGGATACGCAGTATTTT.

This clone was observed a single time. The rearrangement uses TRBV7-3 and TRBJ2-5; D may be TRBD2 (6 bases). V lost 5 bases to trimming and J lost 7 bases, with 20 bases between them. Germline CDR1 reads SGHTA; CDR2 reads FQGTGA. CDR3 length equals 15 residues. Here the CDR3 DNA reads TGTGCCAGCAGCATGGACTACACACCACAGTTGACCCAGTACTTC. Its protein product is CASSMDYTPQLTQYF.